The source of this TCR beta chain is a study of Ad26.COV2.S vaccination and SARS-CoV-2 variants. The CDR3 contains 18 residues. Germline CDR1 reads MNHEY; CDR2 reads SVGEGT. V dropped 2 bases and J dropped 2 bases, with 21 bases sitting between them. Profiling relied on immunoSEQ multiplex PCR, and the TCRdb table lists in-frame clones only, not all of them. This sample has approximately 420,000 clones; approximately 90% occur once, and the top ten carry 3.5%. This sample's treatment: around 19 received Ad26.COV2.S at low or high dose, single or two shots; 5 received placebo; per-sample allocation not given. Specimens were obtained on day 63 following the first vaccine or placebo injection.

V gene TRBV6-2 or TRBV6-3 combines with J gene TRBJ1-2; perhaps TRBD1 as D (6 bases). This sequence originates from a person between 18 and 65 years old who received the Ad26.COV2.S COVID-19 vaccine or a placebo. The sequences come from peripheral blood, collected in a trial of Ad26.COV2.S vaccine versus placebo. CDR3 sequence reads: CASSYTPAGGALNYGYTF. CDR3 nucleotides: TGTGCCAGCAGTTACACCCCCGCCGGGGGGGCTCTCAACTATGGCTACACCTTC.